Listed below are T cell receptor beta chains from one sample, sequenced in a study of T-cell memory formation after mild COVID-19. MiXCR, run by TCRdb on the 5' RACE reads, gives a single entry per CDR3 protein. Altogether about 310,000 distinct CDR3 sequences are present, about 15% being singletons, with the ten largest covering roughly a fifth. The sample comprised PBMCs or a T cell subset sorted from them (not recorded which). Receptors originate from a man aged 18-30 years who had mild COVID-19 (a few samples of this study predate the infection). Cell type and time point are not known. CDR3s include the opening cysteine and the closing phenylalanine or tryptophan. A D gene is named only where the DNA matches it firmly. Part of the rows lack a size; the others show once, few, many or a class for expanded clones.

>TRBV7-3|TRBD1|TRBJ2-3|few
TGTGCCAGTCAGGAGAATCCGGGACAGGGAATGACAGATACGCAGTATTTT
CASQENPGQGMTDTQYF
>TRBV12-3/TRBV12-4|.|TRBJ1-2|.
TGTGCCAGCAGTCCCACTAGTGGAGTGGGAGGCTACACCTTC
CASSPTSGVGGYTF
>TRBV7-8|.|TRBJ2-5|.
TGTGCCAGCAGCTTTAAGACTCCCGGAGAGACCCAGTACTTC
CASSFKTPGETQYF
>TRBV6-5|.|TRBJ1-2|.
TGTGCCAGCAGTTACGGAACTTATGGCTACACCTTC
CASSYGTYGYTF
>TRBV6-2/TRBV6-3|TRBD1|TRBJ2-2|.
TGTGCCAGCCCAGACAGGGAAAACACCGGGGAGCTGTTTTTT
CASPDRENTGELFF
>TRBV6-2/TRBV6-3|TRBD2|TRBJ2-3|few
TGTGCCAGCAGTTATTCGAAGCGGGGGACACCGTGGGACACAGATACGCAGTATTTT
CASSYSKRGTPWDTDTQYF
>TRBV6-2/TRBV6-3|.|TRBJ2-5|few
TGTGCCAGCAGTTACCGAGGGAATAGCAGGGAGACCCAGTACTTC
CASSYRGNSRETQYF
>TRBV4-1|.|TRBJ2-2|.
TGCGCCAGCAGCCAAGGGGCAGAGGGCGGGGAGCTGTTTTTT
CASSQGAEGGELFF
>TRBV4-1|.|TRBJ1-3|few
TGCGCCAGCAGCCAAGAAGATCTGGACCAGCGAAACACCATATATTTT
CASSQEDLDQRNTIYF
>TRBV4-3|TRBD1|TRBJ2-2|many
TGCGCCAGCAGCCAGCGGCCCGGGACAGGGATCGGGGAGCTGTTTTTT
CASSQRPGTGIGELFF
>TRBV5-1|.|TRBJ2-6|once
TGCGCCAGCAGCCACGGGACACCAAGGTCCAACGTCCTGACTTTC
CASSHGTPRSNVLTF
>TRBV6-5|.|TRBJ1-5|few
TGTGCCAGCAGTCGATCGGCTCAGGGCGGTCAGCCCCAGCATTTT
CASSRSAQGGQPQHF
>TRBV5-1|.|TRBJ1-1|few
TGCGCCAGCAGCGGGGGACAAATGAACACTGAAGCTTTCTTT
CASSGGQMNTEAFF
>TRBV10-3|.|TRBJ1-2|.
TGTGCCATCAACCAGGGGAACTATGGCTACACCTTC
CAINQGNYGYTF
>TRBV30|.|TRBJ1-1|.
TGTGCCTGGAGTGTTAGGGAAACTGAAGCTTTCTTT
CAWSVRETEAFF
>TRBV9|.|TRBJ2-5|few
TGTGCCAGCAGCGTAGGGGGACAACAAGATGAGACCCAGTACTTC
CASSVGGQQDETQYF
>TRBV5-1|.|TRBJ1-3|.
TGCGCCAGCAGCTTGGATCCGTCCTCTGGAAACACCATATATTTT
CASSLDPSSGNTIYF
>TRBV4-3|.|TRBJ1-1|many
TGCGCCAGCAGCCAAGATGAATACAGGGTCACTGAAGCTTTCTTT
CASSQDEYRVTEAFF
>TRBV4-3|.|TRBJ1-1|.
TGCGCCAGCCCCGGAGAGAACACTGAAGCTTTCTTT
CASPGENTEAFF
>TRBV24-1|TRBD1|TRBJ2-1|.
TGTGCCACCCGAAATGGTAGGACAGGGGACAATGAGCAGTTCTTC
CATRNGRTGDNEQFF
>TRBV5-1|.|TRBJ2-1|.
TGCGCCAGCAGCCAGGGACTCCATATCAATGAGCAGTTCTTC
CASSQGLHINEQFF
>TRBV12-3/TRBV12-4|.|TRBJ2-3|.
TGTGCCAGCAGGTGGTGGGCCAGCACAGATACGCAGTATTTT
CASRWWASTDTQYF
>TRBV10-2|.|TRBJ2-3|few
TGCGCCAGCAGTGACGGCACCCGGCATACAGATACGCAGTATTTT
CASSDGTRHTDTQYF
>TRBV12-3/TRBV12-4|.|TRBJ1-2|.
TGTGCCAGCAGTAACCGACAGGTCCATCTCTATGGCTACACCTTC
CASSNRQVHLYGYTF
>TRBV6-5|TRBD2|TRBJ2-3|.
TGTGCCAGCAGCCTGAGCGGGGGGGCCTGGCGGACGCAGTATTTT
CASSLSGGAWRTQYF
>TRBV5-1|TRBD1|TRBJ1-2|few
TGCGCCAGCAGCTTTGACAGGGGACTCTTCGGAGGCTACACCTTC
CASSFDRGLFGGYTF
>TRBV29-1|TRBD1|TRBJ1-2|few
TGCAGCGTTGGGGGTTTGAGAGGACAGGGAGCTAACTATGGCTACACCTTC
CSVGGLRGQGANYGYTF
>TRBV5-1|TRBD1|TRBJ1-6|.
TGCGCCAGCAGCAGGGACAGGGGGGGGTCACCCCTCCACTTT
CASSRDRGGSPLHF
>TRBV7-3|.|TRBJ2-2|.
TGTGCCAGCAGCTTAAAGGGGGGAGGCACCGGGGAGCTGTTTTTT
CASSLKGGGTGELFF
>TRBV7-9|.|TRBJ1-1|few
TGTGCCAGCAGCCGCGACTACGGGACTGAAGCTTTCTTT
CASSRDYGTEAFF
>TRBV12-3/TRBV12-4|TRBD1|TRBJ1-2|.
TGTGCCACGGACAGGGCCCGTGGCTACACCTTC
CATDRARGYTF
>TRBV4-1|.|TRBJ1-2|few
TGCGCCAGCAGCCAACTGGATAATCCTGGCTACACCTTC
CASSQLDNPGYTF
>TRBV29-1|TRBD2|TRBJ2-5|few
TGCAGCGTTGAAGTGGGACTAGGAGAGACCCAGTACTTC
CSVEVGLGETQYF
>TRBV5-6|.|TRBJ2-7|few
TGTGCCAGCAGCTCGGGGGATAACTACGAGCAGTACTTC
CASSSGDNYEQYF
>TRBV4-3|.|TRBJ1-1|many
TGCGCCAGCAGCCAAGAACATTGGGGTGAAGCTTTCTTT
CASSQEHWGEAFF
>TRBV2|.|TRBJ1-5|.
TGTGCCAGCAGTGGTGGGATTCAGCCCCAGCATTTT
CASSGGIQPQHF
>TRBV5-1|.|TRBJ2-2|few
TGCGCCAGCAGCTTTCAGCAGGGCACCGGGGAGCTGTTTTTT
CASSFQQGTGELFF
>TRBV7-3|.|TRBJ2-1|few
TGTGCCAGCAGCTTATCGCCTAGAGGGGAAAGGGTCTTC
CASSLSPRGERVF
>TRBV9|.|TRBJ2-7|few
TGTGCCAGCAGCGGGACGGACTACGAGCAGTACTTC
CASSGTDYEQYF
>TRBV7-9|.|TRBJ1-4|.
TGTGCCAGCAGCTTGGCGGGAAGGGCTGACGAAAAACTGTTTTTT
CASSLAGRADEKLFF
>TRBV18|.|TRBJ2-5|.
TGTGCCAGCTCACCCCGGGGAAATCAAGAGACCCAGTACTTC
CASSPRGNQETQYF
>TRBV28|.|TRBJ1-1|few
TGTGCCAGCAGTTTAAATGGACGGCCGAACACTGAAGCTTTCTTT
CASSLNGRPNTEAFF
>TRBV27|TRBD2|TRBJ2-2|many
TGTGCCACGGGACTATGGCAGTTGAACACCGGGGAGCTGTTTTTT
CATGLWQLNTGELFF
>TRBV6-5|.|TRBJ1-2|few
TGTGCCAGCAGTTACCGGCCCGGGGACTATGGCTACACCTTC
CASSYRPGDYGYTF
>TRBV12-3/TRBV12-4|.|TRBJ2-2|few
TGTGCCAGCAGTCCTGTCATCGGGGGGGAGCTGTTTTTT
CASSPVIGGELFF
>TRBV7-9|TRBD2|TRBJ2-3|many
TGTGCCAGCAGCGCCAAACCTAGCGGGGGGTACACAGATACGCAGTATTTT
CASSAKPSGGYTDTQYF
>TRBV12-3/TRBV12-4|TRBD1|TRBJ2-2|.
TGTGCCAGCAGTTTCTTGACAGGGGGCACCGGGGAGCTGTTTTTT
CASSFLTGGTGELFF